This TCR beta chain was recorded in a study of sequential checkpoint blockade in melanoma. Here immunoSEQ multiplex PCR was the method, and the copy in TCRdb shows in-frame clones only, minus some. The table lists 5,000 or so clones, approximately 24% of them singletons, with more than 25% in the top ten. Treatment in this sample: randomized to nivolumab then ipilimumab (arm A) or the reverse (arm B). CDR3 length: 14 amino acids. Germline V gives CDR1 WSHSY, CDR2 SAAADI. Trimming left V 3 bases short and J 9 bases short, with 18 bases between. This specimen consisted of tumor tissue (inferred from file names), obtained from a patient given nivolumab and ipilimumab in sequence. The chain carries TRBV10-2 and TRBJ2-7; no clear D. The receptor was isolated from a human donor with melanoma. The CDR3 reads CASSDPTLYMGQYF. CDR3 bases: TGCGCCAGCAGTGATCCGACTCTATATATGGGGCAGTACTTC.